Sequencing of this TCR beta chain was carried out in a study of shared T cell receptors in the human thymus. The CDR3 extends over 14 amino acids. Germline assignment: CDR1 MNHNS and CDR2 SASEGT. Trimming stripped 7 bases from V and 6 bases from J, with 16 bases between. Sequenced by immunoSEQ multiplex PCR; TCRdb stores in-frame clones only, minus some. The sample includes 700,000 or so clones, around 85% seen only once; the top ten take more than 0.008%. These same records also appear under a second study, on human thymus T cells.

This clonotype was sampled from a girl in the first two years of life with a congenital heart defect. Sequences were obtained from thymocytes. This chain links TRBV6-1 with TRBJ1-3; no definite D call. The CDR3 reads CASTPLLFKNTIYF. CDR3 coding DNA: TGTGCCAGCACCCCACTATTATTCAAAAACACCATATATTTT.